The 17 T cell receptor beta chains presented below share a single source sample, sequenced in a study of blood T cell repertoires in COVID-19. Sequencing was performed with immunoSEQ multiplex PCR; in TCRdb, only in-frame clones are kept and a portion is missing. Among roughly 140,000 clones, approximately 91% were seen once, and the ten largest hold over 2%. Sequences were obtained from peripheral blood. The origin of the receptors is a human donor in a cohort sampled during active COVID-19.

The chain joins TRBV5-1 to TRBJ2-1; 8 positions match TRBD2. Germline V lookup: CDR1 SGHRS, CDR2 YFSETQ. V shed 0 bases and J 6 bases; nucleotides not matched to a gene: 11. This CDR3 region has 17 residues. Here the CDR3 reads CASSLVTLPGGANEQFF. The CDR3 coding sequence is TGCGCCAGCAGCTTGGTTACCCTTCCCGGGGGGGCCAATGAGCAGTTCTTC.

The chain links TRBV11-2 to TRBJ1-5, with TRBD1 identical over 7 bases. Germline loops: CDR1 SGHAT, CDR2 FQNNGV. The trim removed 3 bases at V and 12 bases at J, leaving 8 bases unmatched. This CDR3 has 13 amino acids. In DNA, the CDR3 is TGTGCCAGCAGCTTTGGGGAGACAGGGAACCAGCATTTT. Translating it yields CASSFGETGNQHF.

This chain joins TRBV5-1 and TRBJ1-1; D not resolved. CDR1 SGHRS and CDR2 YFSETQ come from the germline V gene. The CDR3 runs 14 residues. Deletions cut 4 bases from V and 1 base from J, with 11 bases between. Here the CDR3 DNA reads TGCGCCAGCAGCCCAGACTTCGGGAACACTGAAGCTTTCTTT. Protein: CASSPDFGNTEAFF.

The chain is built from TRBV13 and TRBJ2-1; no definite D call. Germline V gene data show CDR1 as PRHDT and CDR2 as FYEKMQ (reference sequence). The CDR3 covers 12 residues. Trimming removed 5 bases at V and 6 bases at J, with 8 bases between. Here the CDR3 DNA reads TGTGCCAGCAGCGCTACCCCCAATGAGCAGTTCTTC. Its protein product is CASSATPNEQFF.

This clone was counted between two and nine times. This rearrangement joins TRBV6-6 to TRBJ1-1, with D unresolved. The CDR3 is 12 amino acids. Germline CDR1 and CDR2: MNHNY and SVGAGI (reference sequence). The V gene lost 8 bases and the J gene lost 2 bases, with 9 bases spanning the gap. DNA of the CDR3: TGTGCCAGCTCGAACGGTAACACTGAAGCTTTCTTT. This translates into CASSNGNTEAFF.

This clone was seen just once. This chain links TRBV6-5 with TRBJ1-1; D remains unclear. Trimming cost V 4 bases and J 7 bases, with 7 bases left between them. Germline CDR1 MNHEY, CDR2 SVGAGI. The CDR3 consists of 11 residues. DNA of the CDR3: TGTGCCAGCAGTTCTCGCGTTGAAGCTTTCTTT. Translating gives CASSSRVEAFF.

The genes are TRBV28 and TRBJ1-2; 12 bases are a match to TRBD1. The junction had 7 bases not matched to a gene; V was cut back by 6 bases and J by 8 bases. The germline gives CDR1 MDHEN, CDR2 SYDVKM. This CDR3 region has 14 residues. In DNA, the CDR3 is TGTGCCAGCAGGCGGTCAGGGACAGGGGGCGGCTACACCTTC. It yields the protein CASRRSGTGGGYTF.

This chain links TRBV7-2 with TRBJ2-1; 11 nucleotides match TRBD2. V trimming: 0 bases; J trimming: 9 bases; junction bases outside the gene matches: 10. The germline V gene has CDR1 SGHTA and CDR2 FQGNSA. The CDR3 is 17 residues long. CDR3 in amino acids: CASSLAGASGGQGEQFF. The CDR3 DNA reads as TGTGCCAGCAGCTTAGCGGGGGCTAGCGGGGGGCAGGGTGAGCAGTTCTTC.

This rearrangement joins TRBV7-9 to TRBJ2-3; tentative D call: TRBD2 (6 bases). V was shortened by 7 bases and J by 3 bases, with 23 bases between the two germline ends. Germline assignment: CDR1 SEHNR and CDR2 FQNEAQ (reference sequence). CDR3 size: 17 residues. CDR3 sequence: CASTPGRPRLETDTQYF. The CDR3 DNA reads TGTGCCAGCACCCCGGGGAGGCCACGGTTGGAAACAGATACGCAGTATTTT.

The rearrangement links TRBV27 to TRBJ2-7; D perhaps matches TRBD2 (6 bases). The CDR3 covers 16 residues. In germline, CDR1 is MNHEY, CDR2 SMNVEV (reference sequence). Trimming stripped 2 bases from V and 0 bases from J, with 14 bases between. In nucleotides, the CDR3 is TGTGCCAGCAGTTTAACGGGGGTCCCCAGCTCCTACGAGCAGTACTTC. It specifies CASSLTGVPSSYEQYF.

The CDR3 loop reads CASTPDRDEKLFF. CDR3 nucleotides: TGTGCCAGCACCCCCGACAGGGATGAAAAACTGTTTTTT. The chain uses TRBV25-1 and TRBJ1-4, with 7 bases matching TRBD1. The CDR3 is made up of 13 amino acids. V was clipped by 7 bases and J by 6 bases; unmatched bases: 5. Germline V lookup: CDR1 MGHDK, CDR2 SYGVNS.

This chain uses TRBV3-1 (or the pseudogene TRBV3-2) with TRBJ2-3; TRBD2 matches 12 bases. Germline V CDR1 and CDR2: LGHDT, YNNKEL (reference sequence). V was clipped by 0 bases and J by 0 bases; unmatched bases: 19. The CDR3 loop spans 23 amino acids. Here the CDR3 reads CASSQEGLAGGPAFYTSTDTQYF. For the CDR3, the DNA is TGTGCCAGCAGCCAAGAGGGGCTAGCGGGGGGGCCCGCTTTCTATACTAGCACAGATACGCAGTATTTT.

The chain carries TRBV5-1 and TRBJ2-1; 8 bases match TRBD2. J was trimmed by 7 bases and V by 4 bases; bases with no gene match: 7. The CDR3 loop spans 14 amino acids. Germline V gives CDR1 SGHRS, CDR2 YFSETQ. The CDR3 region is CASSASGSGNEQFF. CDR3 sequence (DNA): TGCGCCAGCAGCGCCAGCGGGAGTGGGAATGAGCAGTTCTTC.

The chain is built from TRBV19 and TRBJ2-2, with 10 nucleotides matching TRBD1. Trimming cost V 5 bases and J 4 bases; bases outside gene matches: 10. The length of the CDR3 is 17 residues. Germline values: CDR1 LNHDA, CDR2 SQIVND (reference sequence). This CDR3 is CASSLLGGQGSTGELFF. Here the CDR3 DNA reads TGTGCCAGTAGTCTCCTCGGGGGACAGGGGAGCACCGGGGAGCTGTTTTTT.

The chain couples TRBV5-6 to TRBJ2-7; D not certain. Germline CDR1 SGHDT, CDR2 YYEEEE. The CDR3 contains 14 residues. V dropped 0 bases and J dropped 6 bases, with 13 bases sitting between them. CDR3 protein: CASSLAKPRSEQYF. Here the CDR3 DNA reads TGTGCCAGCAGCTTGGCCAAGCCCCGGAGCGAGCAGTACTTC. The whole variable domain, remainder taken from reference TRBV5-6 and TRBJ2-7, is DAGVTQSPTHLIKTRGQQVTLRCSPKSGHDTVSWYQQALGQGPQFIFQYYEEEERQRGNFPDRFSGHQFPNYSSELNVNALLLGDSALYLCASSLAKPRSEQYFGPGTRLTVT.

Here the CDR3 DNA reads TGTGCCAGCAGTTTATTTGAGGGGGGGGGCTATGGCTACACCTTC. The encoded protein is CASSLFEGGGYGYTF. The J gene is TRBJ1-2, the V gene TRBV28; D possibly corresponds to TRBD1 (6 bases). CDR1 MDHEN and CDR2 SYDVKM come from the germline V gene. CDR3 length: 15 amino acids. Trimming left V 1 base short and J 4 bases short, with 13 bases between.

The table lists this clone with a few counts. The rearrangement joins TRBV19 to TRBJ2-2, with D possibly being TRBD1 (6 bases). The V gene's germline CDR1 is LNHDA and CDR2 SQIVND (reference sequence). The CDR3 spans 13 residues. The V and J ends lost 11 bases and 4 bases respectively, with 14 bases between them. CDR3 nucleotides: TGTGCCTCCTCGGGACACAGCACCGGGGAGCTGTTTTTT. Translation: CASSGHSTGELFF.